The source of this T cell receptor (beta chain) is a study of T-cell memory formation after mild COVID-19 (dated by TCRdb to the early 2020s). At the level of the whole study: TCR sequence clusters from the two donors were found to be largely donor specific. Two young, previously healthy adult volunteers, one female and one male, were included in the cohort. In a couple of donors, T-cell clones that expanded and contracted after mild COVID-19 were followed by sequencing TCRalpha and TCRbeta repertoires longitudinally.

Ficoll-Paque density gradient centrifugation was used to isolate PBMCs. Sequencing used an Illumina NovaSeq 6000. TCRalpha and TCRbeta cDNA libraries were built by 5'RACE with constant-segment primers, adding sample barcodes and unique molecular identifiers. RNA was extracted from every sample with Trizol reagent. The libraries were amplified in two PCR steps, and the second step added a second sample barcode and Illumina TruSeq adapters. Sequencing of libraries was performed on an Illumina NovaSeq with 2 x 150 bp paired-end reads. For the original study's pipeline: The reads were demultiplexed and collapsed into UMI-guided consensus sequences using migec v1.2.7. Using mixcr v2.1.11, UMI consensuses were aligned to TRA and TRB V and J templates and then assembled into clonotypes. Expanded or contracted clonotypes were those called significant by both edgeR and NoisET, with noise models trained on biological replicates. For edgeR calls, the cutoffs were a false discovery rate-adjusted p below 0.01 and a log2 fold-change threshold of 1. PCA with hierarchical clustering of max-normalized trajectories of the 1000 most abundant clonotypes was used as exploratory dynamics analysis. The CD4 or CD8 phenotype of responding clones was assigned using the separately sequenced CD4+ and CD8+ repertoires. The public sequencing data were trimmed at Q25 with fastp and processed into clonotypes with MiXCR by TCRdb, which kept only in-frame beta chains. Each CDR3 protein gets just one entry, which takes the most common genes and DNA from the rows behind it. The V and J calls and clone size come from TCRdb's table, not from the authors' own analysis. This sample is represented by just under 550,000 distinct CDR3 sequences; roughly 22% of them were singletons. The leading ten clones occupy roughly an eighth of the sample.

This clonotype was detected only a few times. It has no known antigen specificity. No base-level quality is on record; no much larger clone is a single base apart. Including the terminal cysteine and phenylalanine, the CDR3 comprises 11 residues. The DNA shown is the 33-base CDR3, in frame from base 1. The V and J ends are trimmed by 6 bases and 8 bases, leaving 8 bases between them. Overall results and qualifications from the work: SARS-CoV-2 specificity of the second-wave clones peaking on day 37 was not confirmed. Clones contracting from day 15 to 85 had balanced CD4/CD8 phenotypes, while a second wave expanding from day 15 to 37 was biased towards CD4+. The detection of some responding clones in pre-infection memory suggests that pre-existing cross-reactive memory T cells joined the SARS-CoV-2 response. Contracting CD4+ clones were found mainly in CM and EM memory subsets, while CD8+ clones were enriched in EMRA. The study covered only a couple of mild cases, and larger cohorts including severe cases with pre-infection samples were considered necessary.

This sequence was found in an adult woman who had mild COVID-19 (a few samples of this study predate the infection). The sample titles of this study are shuffled in the database, so cell type and time point are left out; the donor was told from shared clones. The source material was PBMCs or a T cell subset sorted from them (not recorded which). This chain is built from TRBV12-3 or TRBV12-4 and TRBJ1-5; the D segment cannot be called with confidence. The encoded CDR3 is CASRVIKPQHF. The nucleotide sequence reads as follows: TGTGCCAGCAGGGTCATAAAGCCCCAGCATTTT.